A single sample gave rise to the 28 T cell receptor beta chains below, sequenced in a study of cytomegalovirus exposure and HLA in healthy donors. PCR involved 60 Vbeta and 13 Jbeta primers. Produced via immunoSEQ multiplex PCR; TCRdb's table is partial and in-frame only. There are 49,000 or so clones in the sample, with roughly a quarter held by the top ten. Material: PBMCs. These receptors all come from a man in his forties in good health and CMV-seropositive.

V usage is TRBV15 and J usage is TRBJ1-6; D is perhaps TRBD1 (5 bases). The CDR3 sequence is 15 residues long. Between the trimmed V and J ends, which lost 0 bases and 6 bases, there was a span of 9 bases. Per germline, CDR1 LNHNV and CDR2 YYDKDF (reference sequence). The CDR3 region is CATSRDGAANSPLHF. Here the CDR3 DNA reads TGTGCCACCAGCAGAGATGGGGCAGCTAATTCACCCCTCCACTTT.

The chain is built from TRBV6-5 and TRBJ1-1, with 8 bases aligning to TRBD1. The junction had 10 bases not matched to a gene; V was cut back by 7 bases and J by 3 bases. This CDR3 spans 15 amino acids. Germline V gives CDR1 MNHEY, CDR2 SVGAGI. The CDR3 DNA follows: TGTGCCAGCACTCCTTCACAGGGGGTAGACACTGAAGCTTTCTTT. It encodes CASTPSQGVDTEAFF.

The chain recombines TRBV6-6 with TRBJ2-5; possible D gene TRBD2, 5 bases. This CDR3 contains 16 residues. The V and J ends lost 4 bases and 3 bases respectively, with 18 bases between them. CDR1 and CDR2 from the germline V gene are MNHNY and SVGAGI (reference sequence). CDR3 DNA: TGTGCCAGCAGTTTAATCACGGGATACGGGGAAGAGACCCAGTACTTC. Residues: CASSLITGYGEETQYF.

The V and J genes are TRBV30 and TRBJ2-5, with 7 bases that match TRBD1. The DNA end is more similar to TRBJ2-7, so the J call may be wrong. Germline CDR1 reads GTSNPN; CDR2 reads SVGIG (reference sequence). The CDR3 covers 15 residues. The DNA of the CDR3 is TGTGCCTGGAGTGTACTCGGGACAGAGCCCTACGAGCAGTACTTC. Protein sequence: CAWSVLGTEPYEQYF.

The chain recombines TRBV6-1 with TRBJ1-1, with D unresolved. Germline V gene lookup returns CDR1 MNHNS and CDR2 SASEGT. V lost 5 bases and J 1 base, leaving 8 bases between the germline ends. The CDR3 length is 13 residues. The CDR3 DNA reads TGTGCCAGCAGTTCTACAGAGAACACTGAAGCTTTCTTT. Its translation: CASSSTENTEAFF.

Here the CDR3 reads CASSLGDRGLETQYF. The CDR3 DNA follows: TGCGCCAGCAGCTTGGGGGACAGGGGGCTAGAGACCCAGTACTTC. This chain uses TRBV5-1 with TRBJ2-5; TRBD1 aligns across 12 bases. The CDR3 sequence is 15 residues long. CDR1 is SGHRS and CDR2 is YFSETQ in the germline V gene. V gave up 0 bases and J gave up 4 bases; unmatched junction bases: 1.

This sequence joins TRBV13 and TRBJ2-3; D is possibly TRBD1 (6 bases). This CDR3 has 14 amino acids. Germline V lookup: CDR1 PRHDT, CDR2 FYEKMQ (reference sequence). Trimming took 5 bases from V and 4 from J, leaving 13 bases between them. The CDR3 nucleotides are TGTGCCAGCAGCCAGAGGCAGGGGTCAGATACGCAGTATTTT. It encodes CASSQRQGSDTQYF.

The gene calls are TRBV11-2 and TRBJ2-2; D is unresolved. Germline loops: CDR1 SGHAT, CDR2 FQNNGV. This CDR3 is built from 12 residues. Trimming removed 9 bases at V and 2 bases at J, with 7 bases between. The CDR3 here is CASPGNTGELFF. CDR3 in DNA: TGTGCCAGTCCAGGCAACACCGGGGAGCTGTTTTTT.

This sequence joins TRBV28 and TRBJ2-7, with D hard to call. There are 11 residues in the CDR3. V was clipped by 6 bases and J by 1 base, with 4 bases between them. Germline assignment: CDR1 MDHEN and CDR2 SYDVKM. The CDR3 here is CASSGSYEQYF. In nucleotides, the CDR3 is TGTGCCAGCAGCGGTTCCTACGAGCAGTACTTC. The full variable domain, in which reference TRBV28 and TRBJ2-7 provide the parts outside the CDR3, is DVKVTQSSRYLVKRTGEKVFLECVQDMDHENMFWYRQDPGLGLRLIYFSYDVKMKEKGDIPEGYSVSREKKERFSLILESASTNQTSMYLCASSGSYEQYFGPGTRLTVT.

The gene calls are TRBV18 and TRBJ2-5; D unclear. The DNA end lines up better with TRBJ2-7; the J call may be wrong. The CDR3 contains 14 residues. Germline V gene lookup returns CDR1 KGHSH and CDR2 LQKENI. The CDR3 DNA reads TGTGCCAGCTCTTCGTCCTTCCTTAGCTACGAGCAGTACTTC. Encoded protein: CASSSSFLSYEQYF.

This chain links TRBV6-6 with TRBJ2-3, with 11 bases fitting TRBD2. CDR3 length: 15 amino acids. V dropped 4 bases and J dropped 3; count of bases not matched to a gene: 3. Looked up from germline, CDR1 is MNHNY and CDR2 is SVGAGI (reference sequence). The chain's CDR3 is CASSSVAGGTDTQYF. The CDR3 DNA is TGTGCCAGCAGTTCAGTAGCGGGAGGGACAGATACGCAGTATTTT.

V and J are TRBV27 and TRBJ2-3; 8 bases are a match to TRBD2. J was trimmed by 3 bases and V by 6 bases; bases with no gene match: 8. Germline V gene lookup returns CDR1 MNHEY and CDR2 SMNVEV (reference sequence). This CDR3 region has 15 residues. This chain's CDR3 is CASSSGGVGTDTQYF. In DNA form, the CDR3 reads TGTGCCAGCAGCAGCGGGGGAGTGGGGACAGATACGCAGTATTTT.

The chain carries TRBV4-1 and TRBJ1-2, with TRBD1 matching over 8 bases. V was pared by 0 bases and J by 1 base, with 4 bases of the junction left unmatched. CDR3 length equals 16 residues. Germline loops: CDR1 MGHRA, CDR2 YSYEKL. The CDR3 loop is CASSQEWTGLNYGYTF. DNA of the CDR3: TGCGCCAGCAGCCAAGAGTGGACAGGGCTTAACTATGGCTACACCTTC.

The rearrangement uses TRBV7-9 and TRBJ2-2, with TRBD1 identical over 8 bases. Germline lookup yields CDR1 SEHNR and CDR2 FQNEAQ (reference sequence). The ends lost 4 bases at V and 1 base at J; junction bases unmatched: 5. The CDR3 runs to 16 residues. The CDR3 bases are TGTGCCAGCAGCTACCCGGGACAGGAGAACACCGGGGAGCTGTTTTTT. Its translation is CASSYPGQENTGELFF.

CDR3 sequence: CASSFVGGANTEAFF. The CDR3 DNA is TGTGCCAGCAGCTTTGTCGGCGGCGCAAACACTGAAGCTTTCTTT. This chain uses TRBV7-2 with TRBJ1-1, with D hard to call. CDR3 length equals 15 residues. Germline V lookup: CDR1 SGHTA, CDR2 FQGNSA. V was trimmed by 3 bases and J by 2 bases, leaving 13 bases between them. Supplemented by reference TRBV7-2 and TRBJ1-1, the full variable domain reads GAGVSQSPSNKVTEKGKDVELRCDPISGHTALYWYRQSLGQGLEFLIYFQGNSAPDKSGLPSDRFSAERTGGSVSTLTIQRTQQEDSAVYLCASSFVGGANTEAFFGQGTRLTVV.

The V call is TRBV29-1, the J call TRBJ1-5; 7 nucleotides agree with TRBD1. The length of the CDR3 is 16 residues. J lost 7 bases, V lost 0 bases, and 12 bases had no gene match. Germline V gene data show CDR1 as SQVTM and CDR2 as ANQGSEA. CDR3: CSVEEARQGGKQPQHF. In nucleotides, the CDR3 is TGCAGCGTTGAAGAAGCGAGACAGGGAGGAAAACAGCCCCAGCATTTT. Complete variable domain (other parts from reference TRBV29-1 and TRBJ1-5): SAVISQKPSRDICQRGTSLTIQCQVDSQVTMMFWYRQQPGQSLTLIATANQGSEATYESGFVIDKFPISRPNLTFSTLTVSNMSPEDSSIYLCSVEEARQGGKQPQHFGDGTRLSIL.

The chain couples TRBV9 to TRBJ1-3, with 7 nucleotides matching TRBD1. CDR1 and CDR2 from the germline V gene are SGDLS and YYNGEE. The CDR3 covers 14 residues. The V and J ends lost 3 bases and 2 bases, in that order; junction bases with no gene match: 2. DNA of the CDR3: TGTGCCAGCAGCGGACAGGGCCCTGGAAACACCATATATTTT. Encoded protein: CASSGQGPGNTIYF.

The rearrangement links TRBV6-5 to TRBJ2-7, with 8 positions matching TRBD2. The CDR3 is 15 residues long. The V gene's germline CDR1 is MNHEY and CDR2 SVGAGI. The V and J ends lost 0 bases and 4 bases, in that order; junction bases with no gene match: 5. The CDR3 DNA is TGTGCCAGCAGTTACTCTACAGCGGGAGAGTACGAGCAGTACTTC. This sequence encodes CASSYSTAGEYEQYF.

The genes are TRBV30 and TRBJ1-5; D is ambiguous. V was cut by 3 bases and J by 1 base, with 16 bases left in between. Germline CDR1 is GTSNPN and CDR2 is SVGIG (reference sequence). This CDR3 contains 16 residues. This CDR3 reads CAWRGSDAGSNQPQHF. For the CDR3, the DNA is TGTGCCTGGAGGGGTTCGGACGCGGGGAGCAATCAGCCCCAGCATTTT. The complete variable domain, with remaining parts taken from reference TRBV30 and TRBJ1-5, reads SQTIHQWPATLVQPVGSPLSLECTVEGTSNPNLYWYRQAAGRGLQLLFYSVGIGQISSEVPQNLSASRPQDRQFILSSKKLLLSDSGFYLCAWRGSDAGSNQPQHFGDGTRLSIL.

The rearrangement uses TRBV4-1 and TRBJ2-1; 13 bases align to TRBD2. The germline CDR1 and CDR2 sequences are MGHRA and YSYEKL. The CDR3 runs to 17 residues. After removal of 0 bases from V and 7 bases from J, the junction contained 6 bases not matched to a gene. CDR3 DNA: TGCGCCAGCAGCCAAGATCTTACTAGCGGGAGGGTAAATGAGCAGTTCTTC. It yields the protein CASSQDLTSGRVNEQFF.

The chain has TRBV7-8 and TRBJ2-7; a weak D match, TRBD2 (6 bases). The ends were cut back, 5 bases at V and 0 bases at J, with 8 bases in the middle. The CDR3 is 13 amino acids. The germline V gene has CDR1 SGHVS and CDR2 FQNEAQ. Here the CDR3 DNA reads TGTGCCAGCAGCACGGGACTCTCCTACGAGCAGTACTTC. Protein product: CASSTGLSYEQYF.

The rearrangement joins TRBV7-2 to TRBJ2-5, with D possibly matching TRBD1 (8 bases). Germline V lookup: CDR1 SGHTA, CDR2 FQGNSA. The V gene lost 5 bases and the J gene lost 5 bases, with 12 bases spanning the gap. CDR3 length: 13 residues. The CDR3 bases are TGTGCCAGCAGCCCACAGGGGGGGGAGACCCAGTACTTC. Protein sequence: CASSPQGGETQYF.

This chain joins TRBV27 and TRBJ2-1; 7 nucleotides agree with TRBD2. CDR3 size: 14 residues. Germline trimming cut 3 bases from V and 5 bases from J; bases unmatched to any gene: 4. The germline CDR1 and CDR2 sequences are MNHEY and SMNVEV (reference sequence). In DNA form, the CDR3 reads TGTGCCAGCAGTTTTGGACTAGAGAACAATGAGCAGTTCTTC. It translates to CASSFGLENNEQFF.

The CDR3 coding sequence is TGTGCCAGCAGCCCCCATCTGGGCCAGAACACTGAAGCTTTCTTT. Its translation is CASSPHLGQNTEAFF. The chain combines TRBV9 with TRBJ1-1; D uncertain. Germline V gives CDR1 SGDLS, CDR2 YYNGEE. The CDR3 has 15 residues. V lost 4 bases to trimming and J lost 1 base, with 14 bases between them.

The chain uses TRBV2 and TRBJ2-1; TRBD2 agrees at 7 bases. Trimming cost V 4 bases and J 5 bases; bases outside gene matches: 5. CDR3 size: 14 residues. CDR1 and CDR2 from the germline V gene are SNHLY and FYNNEI. The CDR3 region is CASSAPGLNNEQFF. CDR3 DNA: TGTGCCAGCAGTGCGCCGGGACTAAACAATGAGCAGTTCTTC.

The V call is TRBV4-3, the J call TRBJ1-5, with D hard to call. Trimming shortened V by 0 bases and J by 7 bases, and 7 bases separated the two germline ends. Germline V lookup: CDR1 LGHNA, CDR2 YSLEER. This CDR3 spans 13 amino acids. The DNA for the CDR3 is TGCGCCAGCAGCCAAGATGAGTGGCAGCCCCAGCATTTT. Its translation: CASSQDEWQPQHF.

The V call is TRBV7-6, the J call TRBJ1-5; 9 bases fit TRBD1. The CDR3 totals 14 residues. J lost 7 bases, V lost 1 base, and 2 bases had no gene match. Germline CDR1 SGHVS, CDR2 FNYEAQ. Written as DNA, the CDR3 is TGTGCCAGCAGCTTAGAGGGACAGGGACAGCCCCAGCATTTT. Its protein is CASSLEGQGQPQHF.

This chain links TRBV6-1 with TRBJ2-5; 7 bases map to TRBD2. This CDR3 is 16 amino acids long. Germline CDR1 and CDR2: MNHNS and SASEGT. The V segment lost 2 bases and the J segment 1 base; nucleotides outside the gene matches: 7. The CDR3 protein is CASSETSGLPQETQYF. DNA of the CDR3: TGTGCCAGCAGTGAAACTTCGGGACTACCCCAAGAGACCCAGTACTTC.